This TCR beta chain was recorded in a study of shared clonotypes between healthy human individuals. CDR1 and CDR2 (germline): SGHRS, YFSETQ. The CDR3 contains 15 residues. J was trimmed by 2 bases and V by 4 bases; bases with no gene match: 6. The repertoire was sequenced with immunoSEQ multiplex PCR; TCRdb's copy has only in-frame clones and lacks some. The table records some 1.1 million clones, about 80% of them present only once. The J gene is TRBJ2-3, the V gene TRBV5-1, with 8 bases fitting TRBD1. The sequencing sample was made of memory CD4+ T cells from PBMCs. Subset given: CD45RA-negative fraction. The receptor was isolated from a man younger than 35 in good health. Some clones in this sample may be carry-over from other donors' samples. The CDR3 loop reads CASSGAGGPTDTQYF. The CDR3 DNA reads TGCGCCAGCAGCGGGGCAGGGGGCCCCACAGATACGCAGTATTTT.